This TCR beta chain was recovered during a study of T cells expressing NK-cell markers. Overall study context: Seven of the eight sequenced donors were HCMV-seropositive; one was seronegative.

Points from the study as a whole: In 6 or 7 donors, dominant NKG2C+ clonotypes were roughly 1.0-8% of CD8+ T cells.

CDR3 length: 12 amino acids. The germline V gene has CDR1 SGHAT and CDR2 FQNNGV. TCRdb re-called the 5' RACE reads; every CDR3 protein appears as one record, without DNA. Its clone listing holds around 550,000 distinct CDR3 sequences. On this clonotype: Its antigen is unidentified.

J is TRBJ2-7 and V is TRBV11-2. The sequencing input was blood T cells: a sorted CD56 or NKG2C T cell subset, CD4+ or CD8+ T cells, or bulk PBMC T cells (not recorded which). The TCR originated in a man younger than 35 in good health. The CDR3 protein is CASSLLIGEQYF.